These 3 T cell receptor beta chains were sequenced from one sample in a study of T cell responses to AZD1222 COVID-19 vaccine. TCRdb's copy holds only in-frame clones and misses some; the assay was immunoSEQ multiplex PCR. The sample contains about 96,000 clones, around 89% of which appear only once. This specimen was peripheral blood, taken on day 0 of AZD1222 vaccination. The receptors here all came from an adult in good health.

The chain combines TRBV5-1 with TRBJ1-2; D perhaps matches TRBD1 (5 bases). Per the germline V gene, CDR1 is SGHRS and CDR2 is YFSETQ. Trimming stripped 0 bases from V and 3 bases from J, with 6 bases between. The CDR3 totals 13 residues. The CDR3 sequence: CASSLAGDYGYTF. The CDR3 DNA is TGCGCCAGCAGCTTGGCGGGGGACTATGGCTACACCTTC.

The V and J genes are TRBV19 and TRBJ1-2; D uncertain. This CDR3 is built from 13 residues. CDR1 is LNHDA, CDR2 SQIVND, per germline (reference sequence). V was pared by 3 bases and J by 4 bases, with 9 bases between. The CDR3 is CASSIDRSYGYTF. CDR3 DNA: TGTGCCAGTAGTATTGACCGCAGCTATGGCTACACCTTC.

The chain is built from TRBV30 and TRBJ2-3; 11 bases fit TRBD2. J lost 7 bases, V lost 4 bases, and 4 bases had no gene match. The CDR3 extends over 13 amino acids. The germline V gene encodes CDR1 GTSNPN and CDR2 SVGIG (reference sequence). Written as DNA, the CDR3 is TGTGCCTGGAACCTAGCGGGGGGTCATACGCAGTATTTT. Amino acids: CAWNLAGGHTQYF.